This T cell receptor beta chain comes out of a study of post-analysis software for immune sequencing data. Researchers reported that TCR beta cDNA libraries carried unique molecular identifiers. Once about 0.85 to 11 million T cells were used, hundreds of thousands of cDNA molecules resulted. TCRdb re-analysed the PCR reads in MiXCR, keeping a single row per CDR3 protein. The sample contains hundreds of thousands of distinct CDR3 sequences, about 27% of which appear only once. Germline V CDR1 and CDR2: MNHNY, SVGAGI (reference sequence). The CDR3 runs 14 residues. V was clipped by 2 bases and J by 3 bases, with 11 bases between them. As to this clonotype: The antigen is not known.

Notes on the study in general: The authors found that F measure strongly co-clustered same-batch samples. Diversity measured as normalized Chao1 was significantly lower in multiple sclerosis patients than in controls. Patients carried roughly five TRBV segments more frequently than controls did, and TRBV5-6, TRBV5-1 and TRBV20-1 were among them.

The chain couples TRBV6-6 to TRBJ2-7; maybe TRBD1 (5 bases). This sequence was found in a girl aged 5-17 years with multiple sclerosis. The sample taken for sequencing was blood. CDR3 loop: CASSYMQGFYEQYF. The CDR3 coding sequence is TGTGCCAGCAGTTACATGCAGGGATTCTACGAGCAGTACTTC.